The 28 T cell receptor beta chains given below trace back to one sample, sequenced in a study of T cell changes during pregnancy in multiple sclerosis. The protocol was immunoSEQ multiplex PCR, while the TCRdb copy is restricted to in-frame clones and leaves out a portion. The sample has approximately 51,000 clones, approximately 94% seen once; the top ten hold around 0.6%. Sequencing was performed on CD4+ T cells from peripheral blood mononuclear cells, taken in the second trimester of pregnancy. These TCRs come from a female donor with multiple sclerosis, enrolled in a pregnancy study.

The V gene is TRBV7-3, the J gene TRBJ1-6; 7 bases line up with TRBD1. V was pared by 5 bases and J by 9 bases, with 13 bases of the junction left unmatched. Germline V gene lookup returns CDR1 SGHTA and CDR2 FQGTGA. The CDR3 runs to 16 residues. CDR3 sequence reads: CASSPARRTGASPLHF. CDR3 coding DNA: TGTGCCAGCAGCCCTGCAAGGCGGACAGGTGCTTCACCCCTCCACTTT.

The chain carries TRBV9 and TRBJ2-5; 8 bases align to TRBD1. CDR3 length equals 16 residues. Germline V gives CDR1 SGDLS, CDR2 YYNGEE. Losses at the gene ends were 4 bases for V and 4 bases for J; bases not matched to a gene: 12. In DNA, the CDR3 is TGTGCCAGCAGCTCCCGACAGGGGCTCTTTGGAGAGACCCAGTACTTC. Its translation: CASSSRQGLFGETQYF.

The rearrangement joins TRBV9 to TRBJ2-5, with D perhaps matching TRBD1 (5 bases). The CDR3 consists of 12 residues. CDR1 and CDR2 (germline): SGDLS, YYNGEE. Deletions cut 2 bases from V and 5 bases from J, with 7 bases between. CDR3 amino acids: CASSVWGETQYF. In DNA form, the CDR3 reads TGTGCCAGCAGCGTTTGGGGCGAGACCCAGTACTTC.

The chain combines TRBV9 with TRBJ1-3; tentative D call: TRBD1 (6 bases). From germline, CDR1 is SGDLS and CDR2 YYNGEE. The V end was cut by 4 bases, the J end by 2 bases, with 19 bases between. This CDR3 is 17 amino acids long. In nucleotides, the CDR3 is TGTGCCAGCAGCCCCCGAGGAGGACAGCTTACTGGAAACACCATATATTTT. It translates to CASSPRGGQLTGNTIYF.

The chain couples TRBV19 to TRBJ1-1; TRBD1 might be the D (5 bases). The CDR3 has 18 residues. Germline assignment: CDR1 LNHDA and CDR2 SQIVND (reference sequence). V was cut by 5 bases and J by 0 bases, with 22 bases left in between. The CDR3 region is CASSPPAPGPIMNTEAFF. The CDR3 DNA sequence: TGTGCCAGTAGTCCCCCAGCTCCAGGGCCGATAATGAACACTGAAGCTTTCTTT.

The V call is TRBV19, the J call TRBJ2-6, with a weak D call TRBD2 (6 bases). The germline V gene encodes CDR1 LNHDA and CDR2 SQIVND (reference sequence). V shed 5 bases and J shed 1 base, with 9 bases lying between them. This CDR3 is 15 amino acids long. CDR3 nucleotide sequence: TGTGCCAGTAGTGCAGGGACTTCTGGGGCCAACGTCCTGACTTTC. Protein product: CASSAGTSGANVLTF.

This chain connects TRBV7-2 to TRBJ1-5, with D tentatively TRBD1 (6 bases). In germline, CDR1 is SGHTA, CDR2 FQGNSA. The CDR3 is made up of 14 amino acids. Trimming took off 5 bases at V and 9 bases at J, with 17 bases between the two ends. The CDR3 region is CASSLTGPTGPQHF. In nucleotides, the CDR3 is TGTGCCAGCAGCCTTACAGGGCCGACAGGGCCCCAGCATTTT.

The CDR3 reads CASSTARATDTQYF. CDR3 DNA: TGTGCCAGTAGTACTGCCAGGGCCACAGATACGCAGTATTTT. The rearrangement uses TRBV19 and TRBJ2-3, with a tentative D call TRBD1 (5 bases). The CDR3 is made up of 14 amino acids. CDR1 is LNHDA and CDR2 is SQIVND in the germline V gene (reference sequence). The ends were cut back, 4 bases at V and 2 bases at J, with 10 bases in the middle.

The table lists this clone with a count of one. This sequence joins TRBV7-2 and TRBJ2-7; 10 positions agree with TRBD1. V was clipped by 5 bases and J by 3 bases; unmatched bases: 7. Germline CDR1 SGHTA, CDR2 FQGNSA. This CDR3 has 15 amino acids. The chain's CDR3 is CASSRDRGPNYEQYF. The CDR3 coding sequence is TGTGCCAGCAGCCGGGACAGGGGACCCAACTACGAGCAGTACTTC.

The J gene is TRBJ2-5, the V gene TRBV9; 9 bases are shared with TRBD2. J lost 1 base, V lost 4 bases, and 5 bases had no gene match. CDR1 is SGDLS, CDR2 YYNGEE, per germline. The CDR3 loop spans 15 amino acids. CDR3: CASSQSGGRQETQYF. CDR3 nucleotides: TGTGCCAGCAGCCAAAGCGGGGGGCGCCAAGAGACCCAGTACTTC.

The gene calls are TRBV29-1 and TRBJ2-5; no clear D. Looked up from germline, CDR1 is SQVTM and CDR2 is ANQGSEA. V lost 6 bases to trimming and J lost 2 bases, with 4 bases between them. There are 10 residues in the CDR3. The DNA for the CDR3 is TGCAGCGTCCTACAAGAGACCCAGTACTTC. Translation gives CSVLQETQYF.

The V gene is TRBV5-6, the J gene TRBJ1-3; D is unclear. This CDR3 has 16 amino acids. V gave up 0 bases and J gave up 2 bases, with 12 bases separating them. Germline-derived CDR1 and CDR2 are SGHDT and YYEEEE. The CDR3 sequence: CASSLGAGSPGNTIYF. The CDR3 DNA reads TGTGCCAGCAGCTTGGGGGCGGGGAGCCCTGGAAACACCATATATTTT.

The CDR3 bases are TGTGCCATCAGTGCATTACAGGGGGCAGATACGCAGTATTTT. Translating gives CAISALQGADTQYF. The chain recombines TRBV10-3 with TRBJ2-3, with 8 bases lining up with TRBD1. V gave up 4 bases and J gave up 4 bases; unmatched junction bases: 4. Per germline, CDR1 ENHRY and CDR2 SYGVKD. This CDR3 has 14 amino acids.

Notes on this clone: One end of the junction is discordant with germline, which a read error may explain. As DNA, the CDR3 is TGTGCCGGTAGTATAGCAGGGGGGGCCAACGTCCTGACTTTC. Its protein product is CAGSIAGGANVLTF. The chain has TRBV19 and TRBJ2-6; D might be TRBD1 (5 bases). The CDR3 totals 14 residues. The germline gives CDR1 LNHDA, CDR2 SQIVND (reference sequence). The full variable domain, in which reference TRBV19 and TRBJ2-6 provide the parts outside the CDR3, is DGGITQSPKYLFRKEGQNVTLSCEQNLNHDAMYWYRQDPGQGLRLIYYSQIVNDFQKGDIAEGYSVSREKKESFPLTVTSAQKNPTAFYLCAGSIAGGANVLTFGAGSRLTVL.

The V gene is TRBV19, the J gene TRBJ1-2; 10 bases are shared with TRBD1. V lost 2 bases and J lost 4; bases outside the gene matches: 7. This CDR3 region has 16 residues. CDR1 is LNHDA and CDR2 is SQIVND in the germline V gene (reference sequence). In DNA, the CDR3 is TGTGCCAGTAGTATAAGACAGGGGGCCTACCTCTATGGCTACACCTTC. It is translated as CASSIRQGAYLYGYTF.

This clone has only one observation. The V call is TRBV19, the J call TRBJ2-5, with 7 bases that match TRBD1. The CDR3 runs 16 residues. Germline CDR1 reads LNHDA; CDR2 reads SQIVND (reference sequence). The trim removed 6 bases at V and 0 bases at J, leaving 10 bases unmatched. CDR3 amino acids: CASSVKQGLYQETQYF. The CDR3, as DNA: TGTGCCAGTAGCGTCAAACAGGGGCTGTACCAAGAGACCCAGTACTTC.

The rearrangement joins TRBV25-1 to TRBJ2-5; 8 nucleotides align to TRBD1. The germline gives CDR1 MGHDK, CDR2 SYGVNS. V shed 10 bases, J shed 0 bases, and the junction held 16 bases outside the gene matches. The CDR3 totals 17 residues. CDR3 nucleotide sequence: TGTGCCACCCGCCCAGACCGACAGGGGAGGTACCAAGAGACCCAGTACTTC. This encodes CATRPDRQGRYQETQYF.

The chain is built from TRBV6-4 and TRBJ2-2; 8 nucleotides match TRBD2. V lost 6 bases to trimming and J lost 1 base; unmatched junction nucleotides: 1. The CDR3 covers 14 residues. CDR1 and CDR2 from the germline V gene are MRHNA and SNTAGT. The CDR3 reads CASRSGGNTGELFF. The CDR3 DNA is TGTGCCAGCAGGAGCGGGGGGAACACCGGGGAGCTGTTTTTT.

This clone was seen once. The chain carries TRBV11-2 and TRBJ2-7; no clear D gene. The CDR3 has 14 amino acids. The ends were cut back, 2 bases at V and 3 bases at J, with 11 bases in the middle. In germline, CDR1 is SGHAT, CDR2 FQNNGV. CDR3 sequence (DNA): TGTGCCAGCAGCTTATCTGAAGGAGTCTACGAGCAGTACTTC. This codes for CASSLSEGVYEQYF.

The chain couples TRBV12-5 to TRBJ1-2, with D perhaps TRBD1 (5 bases). CDR1 is LGHNT and CDR2 is FRNRAP in the germline V gene. The V end was cut by 5 bases, the J end by 4 bases, with 11 bases between. The CDR3 runs to 13 residues. CDR3 region: CASGTGLLYGYTF. The CDR3, as DNA: TGTGCTAGTGGTACAGGTCTGCTCTATGGCTACACCTTC.

The rearrangement links TRBV9 to TRBJ2-1, with 10 bases lining up with TRBD2. The CDR3 sequence is 18 residues long. Per germline, CDR1 SGDLS and CDR2 YYNGEE. V dropped 0 bases and J dropped 0; count of bases not matched to a gene: 6. Written as DNA, the CDR3 is TGTGCCAGCAGCGTAGGGGTAGCGGGGGGTGGCTCCTACAATGAGCAGTTCTTC. Translated: CASSVGVAGGGSYNEQFF.

The V and J genes are TRBV7-2 and TRBJ2-3; D gene uncertain. Germline V gene lookup returns CDR1 SGHTA and CDR2 FQGNSA. The CDR3 totals 15 residues. Trimming removed 4 bases from V and 0 bases from J, with 11 bases in between. The CDR3 sequence: CASSSVLLSTDTQYF. CDR3 DNA: TGTGCCAGCAGCTCCGTTCTACTCAGCACAGATACGCAGTATTTT.

V gene TRBV5-4 combines with J gene TRBJ1-1, with unresolved D. The CDR3 totals 14 residues. V was trimmed by 4 bases and J by 0 bases, leaving 10 bases between them. The germline V gene has CDR1 SGHNT and CDR2 YYREEE (reference sequence). The DNA of the CDR3 is TGTGCCAGCAGCGTAGATCCGATGAACACTGAAGCTTTCTTT. This sequence encodes CASSVDPMNTEAFF. The full variable domain, completed using reference TRBV5-4 and TRBJ1-1, is ETGVTQSPTHLIKTRGQQVTLRCSSQSGHNTVSWYQQALGQGPQFIFQYYREEENGRGNFPPRFSGLQFPNYSSELNVNALELDDSALYLCASSVDPMNTEAFFGQGTRLTVV.

The V gene is TRBV5-1, the J gene TRBJ2-7; tentatively, D is TRBD2 (7 bases). In germline, CDR1 is SGHRS, CDR2 YFSETQ. The CDR3 spans 19 residues. Between the trimmed V and J ends, which lost 0 bases and 1 base, there was a span of 23 bases. CDR3 protein: CASSLAPGMRGPRSYEQYF. The CDR3 DNA reads TGCGCCAGCAGCTTGGCCCCGGGGATGCGGGGGCCACGTTCCTACGAGCAGTACTTC.

This chain joins TRBV6-6 and TRBJ2-1; the D is unclear. The V end was cut by 2 bases, the J end by 7 bases, with 18 bases between. Germline CDR1 reads MNHNY; CDR2 reads SVGAGI (reference sequence). This CDR3 has 16 amino acids. DNA for the CDR3: TGTGCCAGCAGTTACCCCTCGTCGCCAGGCCGGAATGAGCAGTTCTTC. This encodes CASSYPSSPGRNEQFF.

The chain has TRBV7-2 and TRBJ1-2; the D is unclear. Trimming cost V 1 base and J 2 bases, with 14 bases left between them. The length of the CDR3 is 16 residues. CDR1 and CDR2 from the germline V gene are SGHTA and FQGNSA. CDR3 protein: CASSLGPRFSNYGYTF. DNA of the CDR3: TGTGCCAGCAGCTTAGGTCCCCGGTTCTCGAACTATGGCTACACCTTC.

CDR3 sequence reads: CASSPRSNQPQHF. The DNA of the CDR3 is TGCGCCAGCTCTCCGAGGAGCAATCAGCCCCAGCATTTT. V gene TRBV4-1 combines with J gene TRBJ1-5; D gene uncertain. Germline lookup yields CDR1 MGHRA and CDR2 YSYEKL. This CDR3 is built from 13 residues. V was cut by 8 bases and J by 1 base, with 9 bases left in between.

The chain joins TRBV2 to TRBJ2-1; a weak D match, TRBD1 (5 bases). The CDR3 length is 15 residues. Germline V gene lookup returns CDR1 SNHLY and CDR2 FYNNEI. Deletions cut 7 bases from V and 0 bases from J, with 13 bases between. The CDR3: CASKGSRGSYNEQFF. The CDR3 coding sequence is TGTGCCAGCAAGGGGTCCCGCGGCTCCTACAATGAGCAGTTCTTC.